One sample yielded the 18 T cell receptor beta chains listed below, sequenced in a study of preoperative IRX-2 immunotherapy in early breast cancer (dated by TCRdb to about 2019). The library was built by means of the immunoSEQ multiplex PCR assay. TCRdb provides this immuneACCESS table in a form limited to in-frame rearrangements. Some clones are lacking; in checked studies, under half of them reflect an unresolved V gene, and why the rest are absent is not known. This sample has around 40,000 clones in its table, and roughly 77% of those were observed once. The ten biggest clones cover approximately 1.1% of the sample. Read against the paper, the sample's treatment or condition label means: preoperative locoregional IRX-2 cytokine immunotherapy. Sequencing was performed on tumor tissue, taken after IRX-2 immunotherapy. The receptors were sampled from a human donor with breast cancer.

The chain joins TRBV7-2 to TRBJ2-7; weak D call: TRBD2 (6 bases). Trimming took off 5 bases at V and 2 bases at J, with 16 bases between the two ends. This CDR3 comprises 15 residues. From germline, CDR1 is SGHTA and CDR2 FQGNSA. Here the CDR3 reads CASSPGGNNPYEQYF. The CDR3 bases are TGTGCCAGCAGCCCTGGAGGGAACAACCCCTACGAGCAGTACTTC.

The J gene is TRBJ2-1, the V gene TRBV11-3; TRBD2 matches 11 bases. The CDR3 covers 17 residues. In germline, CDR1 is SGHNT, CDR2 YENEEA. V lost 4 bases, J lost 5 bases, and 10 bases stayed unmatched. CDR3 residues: CASSSNRLAGIDNEQFF. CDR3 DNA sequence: TGTGCCAGCAGCTCAAATCGACTAGCGGGAATCGACAATGAGCAGTTCTTC.

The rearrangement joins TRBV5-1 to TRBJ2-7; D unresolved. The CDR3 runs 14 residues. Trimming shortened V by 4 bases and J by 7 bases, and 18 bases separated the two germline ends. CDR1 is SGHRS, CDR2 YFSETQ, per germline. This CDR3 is CASSPTRPGQEQYF. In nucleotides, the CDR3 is TGCGCCAGCAGCCCGACGAGGCCGGGTCAGGAGCAGTACTTC.

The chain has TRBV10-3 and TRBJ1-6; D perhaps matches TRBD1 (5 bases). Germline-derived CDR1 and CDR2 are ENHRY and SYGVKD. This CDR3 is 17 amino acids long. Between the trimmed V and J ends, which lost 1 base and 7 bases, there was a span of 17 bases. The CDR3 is CAISEFQGARRNSPLHF. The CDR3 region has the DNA TGTGCCATCAGTGAGTTTCAGGGRGCAAGGAGGAATTCACCCCTCCACTTT.

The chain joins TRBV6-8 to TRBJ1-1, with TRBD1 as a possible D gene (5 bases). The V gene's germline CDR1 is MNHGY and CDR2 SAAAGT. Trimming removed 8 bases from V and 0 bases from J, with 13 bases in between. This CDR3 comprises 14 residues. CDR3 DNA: TGTGCCAGCCTGATCAGGGCCTTGAACACTGAAGCTTTCTTT. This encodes CASLIRALNTEAFF.

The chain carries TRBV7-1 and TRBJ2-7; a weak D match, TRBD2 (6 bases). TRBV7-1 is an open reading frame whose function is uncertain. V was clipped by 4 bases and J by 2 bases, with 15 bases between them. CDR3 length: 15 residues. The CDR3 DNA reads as TGTGCCAGCAGCTTGTGGGTAGCGGCTGCCTACGAGCAGTACTTC. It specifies CASSLWVAAAYEQYF.

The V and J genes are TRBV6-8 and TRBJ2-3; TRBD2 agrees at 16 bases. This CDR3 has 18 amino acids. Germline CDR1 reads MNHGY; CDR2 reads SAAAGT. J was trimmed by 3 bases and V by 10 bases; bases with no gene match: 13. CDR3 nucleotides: TGTGCCATCAGACCCCCAGGGACTAGCGGGGGGGGGACAGATACGCAGTATTTT. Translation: CAIRPPGTSGGGTDTQYF.

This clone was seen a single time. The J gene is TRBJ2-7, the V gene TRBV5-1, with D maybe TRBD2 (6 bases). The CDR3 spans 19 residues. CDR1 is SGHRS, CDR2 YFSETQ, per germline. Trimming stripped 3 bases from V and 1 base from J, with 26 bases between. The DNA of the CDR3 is TGCGCCAGCAGCTCCACGGTCTATAGTGCGGGACTGCCATCCTACGAGCAGTACTTC. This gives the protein CASSSTVYSAGLPSYEQYF. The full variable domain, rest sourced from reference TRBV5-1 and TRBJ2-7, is KAGVTQTPRYLIKTRGQQVTLSCSPISGHRSVSWYQQTPGQGLQFLFEYFSETQRNKGNFPGRFSGRQFSNSRSEMNVSTLELGDSALYLCASSSTVYSAGLPSYEQYFGPGTRLTVT.

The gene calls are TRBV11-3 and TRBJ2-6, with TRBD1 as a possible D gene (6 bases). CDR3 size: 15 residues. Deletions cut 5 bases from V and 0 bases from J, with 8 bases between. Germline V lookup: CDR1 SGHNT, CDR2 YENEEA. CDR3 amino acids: CASSGQFSGANVLTF. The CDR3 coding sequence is TGTGCCAGCAGCGGACAGTTCTCTGGGGCCAACGTCCTGACTTTC.

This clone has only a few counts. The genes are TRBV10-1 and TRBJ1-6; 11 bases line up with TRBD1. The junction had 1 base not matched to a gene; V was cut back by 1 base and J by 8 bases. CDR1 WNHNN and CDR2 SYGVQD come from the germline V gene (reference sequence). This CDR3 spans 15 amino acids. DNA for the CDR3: TGCGCCAGCAGTGAGTGGACAGGGGGCGATTCACCCCTCCACTTT. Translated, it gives CASSEWTGGDSPLHF.

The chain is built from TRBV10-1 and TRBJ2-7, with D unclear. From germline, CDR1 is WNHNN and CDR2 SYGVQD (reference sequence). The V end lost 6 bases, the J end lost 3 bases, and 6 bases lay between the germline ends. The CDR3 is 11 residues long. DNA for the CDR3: TGCGCCAGCAGAGATCTCTACGAGCAGTACTTC. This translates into CASRDLYEQYF.

The CDR3 sequence is CASKSSGGTYEQYF. DNA of the CDR3: TGTGCCAGCAAGTCTAGCGGGGGAACCTACGAGCAGTACTTC. This chain connects TRBV25-1 to TRBJ2-7; 10 bases match TRBD2. Germline CDR1 and CDR2: MGHDK and SYGVNS. This CDR3 is 14 amino acids long. The ends lost 7 bases at V and 2 bases at J; junction bases unmatched: 5.

The chain's CDR3 is CASSRQEKPQHF. The DNA of the CDR3 is TGTGCCAGTAGTCGCCAGGAAAAGCCCCAGCATTTT. This chain connects TRBV19 to TRBJ1-5; D remains unclear. Germline V gives CDR1 LNHDA, CDR2 SQIVND (reference sequence). This CDR3 has 12 amino acids. V dropped 5 bases and J dropped 8 bases, with 10 bases sitting between them.

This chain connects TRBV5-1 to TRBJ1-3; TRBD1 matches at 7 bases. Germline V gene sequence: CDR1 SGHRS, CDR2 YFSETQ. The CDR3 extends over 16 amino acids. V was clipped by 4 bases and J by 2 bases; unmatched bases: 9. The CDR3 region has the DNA TGCGCCAGCAGCCCGGGGGGGACAGTGGCTGGAAACACCATATATTTT. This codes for CASSPGGTVAGNTIYF.

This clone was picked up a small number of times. CDR3 sequence (DNA): TGTGCCAGCTCACCCGGGAGACCCTACGAAGAGCAGTACTTC. Translating it yields CASSPGRPYEEQYF. The chain recombines TRBV18 with TRBJ2-7; D is possibly TRBD2 (6 bases). The CDR3 length is 14 residues. Per germline, CDR1 KGHSH and CDR2 LQKENI. With 3 bases removed from V and 7 bases from J, the gap between germline ends came to 16 bases.

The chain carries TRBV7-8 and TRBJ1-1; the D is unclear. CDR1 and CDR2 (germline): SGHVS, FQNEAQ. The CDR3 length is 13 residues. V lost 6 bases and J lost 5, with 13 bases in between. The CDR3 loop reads CASSYDGRTEAFF. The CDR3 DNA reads TGTGCCAGCAGTTATGACGGCCGGACTGAAGCTTTCTTT.

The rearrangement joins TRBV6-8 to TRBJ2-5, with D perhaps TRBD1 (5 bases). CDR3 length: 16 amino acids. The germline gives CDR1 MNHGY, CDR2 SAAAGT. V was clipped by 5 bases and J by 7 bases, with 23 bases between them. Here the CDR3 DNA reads TGTGCCAGCAGTAACCGACAGAACCCTGTATGGGGGACCCAGTACTTC. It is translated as CASSNRQNPVWGTQYF.

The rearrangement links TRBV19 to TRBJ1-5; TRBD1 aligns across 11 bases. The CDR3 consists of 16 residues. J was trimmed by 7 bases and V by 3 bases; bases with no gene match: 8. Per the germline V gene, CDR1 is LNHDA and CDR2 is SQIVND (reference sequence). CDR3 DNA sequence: TGTGCCAGTAGTATTTTAGGACAGGGGGCTGGGCAGCCCCAGCATTTT. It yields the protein CASSILGQGAGQPQHF.